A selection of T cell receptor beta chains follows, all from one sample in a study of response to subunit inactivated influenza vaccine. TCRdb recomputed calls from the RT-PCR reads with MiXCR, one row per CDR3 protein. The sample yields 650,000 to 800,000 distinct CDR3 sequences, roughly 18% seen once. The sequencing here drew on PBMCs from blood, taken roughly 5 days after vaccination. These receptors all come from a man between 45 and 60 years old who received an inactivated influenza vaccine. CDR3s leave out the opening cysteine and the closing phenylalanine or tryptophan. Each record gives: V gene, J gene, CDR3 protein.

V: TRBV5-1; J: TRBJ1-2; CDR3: ASSSSRGLPYGYT
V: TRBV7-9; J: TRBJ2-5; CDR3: ASNPRPGGQETQY
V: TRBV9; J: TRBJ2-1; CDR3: ASSVMAGGVNEQF
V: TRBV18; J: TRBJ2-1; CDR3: ASSPNAGSGYNEQF
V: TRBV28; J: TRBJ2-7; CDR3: ASSLRDKSLYEQY
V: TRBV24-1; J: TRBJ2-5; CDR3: ATSDFGHVLGQETQY
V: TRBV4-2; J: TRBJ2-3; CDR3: ASSQELNTQY
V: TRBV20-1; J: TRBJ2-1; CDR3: SAIAGGLNEQF
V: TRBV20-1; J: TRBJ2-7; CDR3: SAREIRQGLGEQY
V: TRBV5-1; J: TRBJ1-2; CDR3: ASSLVTGLNYGYT
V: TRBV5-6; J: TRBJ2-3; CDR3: ASSLMGKTSGRTDTQY
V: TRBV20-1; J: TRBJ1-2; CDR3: SATPDGQINYGYT
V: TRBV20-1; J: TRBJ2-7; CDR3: STGGTGTYEQY
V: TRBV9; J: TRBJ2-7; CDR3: ASSASGTSDGEQY
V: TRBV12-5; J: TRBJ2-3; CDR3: ASGLSTDTQY
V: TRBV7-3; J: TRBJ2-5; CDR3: ASSLGGGTRWNQY
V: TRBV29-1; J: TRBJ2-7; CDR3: SVASLGGGEQY
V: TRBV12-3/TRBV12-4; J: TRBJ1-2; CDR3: ASSLGGKDGYT
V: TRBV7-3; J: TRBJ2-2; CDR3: ASSPQAGGFTGELF
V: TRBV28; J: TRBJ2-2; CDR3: ASSRTGGREELF
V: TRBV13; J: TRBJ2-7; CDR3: ASRSTSGQSVSEQY
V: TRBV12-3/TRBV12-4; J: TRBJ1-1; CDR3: ASSLPPNTEAF
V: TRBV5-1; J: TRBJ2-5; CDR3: ASRTGTRSTQETQY
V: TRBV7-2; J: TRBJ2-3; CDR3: ASSLMGLNTDTQY
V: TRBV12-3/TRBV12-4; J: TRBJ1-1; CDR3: ASSLTGGGTEAF
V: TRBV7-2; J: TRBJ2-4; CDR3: ASSAGGAKNIQY
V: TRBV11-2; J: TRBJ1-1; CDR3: ASSWGPSDTEAF
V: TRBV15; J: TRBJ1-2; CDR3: ATSRDRRVERSGYT
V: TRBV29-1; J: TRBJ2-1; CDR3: SVADYPNEQF
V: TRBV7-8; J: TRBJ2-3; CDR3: ASRETVIDTDTQY
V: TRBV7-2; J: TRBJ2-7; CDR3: ASSQPLHPQQY
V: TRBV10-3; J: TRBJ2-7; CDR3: AISDGRALSEQY
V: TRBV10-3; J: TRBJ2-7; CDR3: AISLTVTYEQY
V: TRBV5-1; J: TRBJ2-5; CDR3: ASSLGSILETQY
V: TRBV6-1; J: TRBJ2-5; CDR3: ASSPLTSGGSKTQY
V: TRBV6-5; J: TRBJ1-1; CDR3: ASSYSLDTNTEAF
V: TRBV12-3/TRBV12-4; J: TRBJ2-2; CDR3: ASSFGRGSPGELF
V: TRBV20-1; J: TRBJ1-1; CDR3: SAFGGLLRTEAF
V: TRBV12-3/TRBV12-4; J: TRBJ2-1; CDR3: ASRSARGRAYNEQF
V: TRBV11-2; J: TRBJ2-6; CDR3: ASSSGTARKLGANVLT
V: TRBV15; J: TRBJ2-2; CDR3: ATRRAGDTGELF
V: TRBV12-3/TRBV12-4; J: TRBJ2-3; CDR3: ASSLGDDTQY
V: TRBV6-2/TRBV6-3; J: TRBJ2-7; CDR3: ASRAGTSGTQRLDEQY
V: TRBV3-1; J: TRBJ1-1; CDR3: ASSQSSGTPYEAF
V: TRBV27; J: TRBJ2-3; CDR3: ASSLTSSRDSDTQY